Sequencing of this TCR beta chain was carried out in a study of lymphopenia after photon versus proton radiotherapy. Study conclusions and caveats: Under photons, naive T cells and diversity fell while effector/memory populations rose.

In the case of this clone: Its antigen remains unidentified.

Profiling relied on immunoSEQ multiplex PCR, and the TCRdb table lists in-frame clones only, not all of them. The table shows about 68,000 clones, with approximately 90% occurring only once. The V and J ends lost 6 bases and 2 bases, in that order; junction bases with no gene match: 10. CDR3 size: 17 residues. Germline assignment: CDR1 SEHNR and CDR2 FQNEAQ (reference sequence). The source is an older woman with pancreatic cancer. This rearrangement joins TRBV7-9 to TRBJ2-3, with 11 nucleotides matching TRBD2. The sample was peripheral blood, taken from a patient treated with photon-based radiotherapy. The CDR3: CASSFNSGRGYTDTQYF. The CDR3 bases are TGTGCCAGCAGTTTTAATAGCGGGAGGGGTTACACAGATACGCAGTATTTT.